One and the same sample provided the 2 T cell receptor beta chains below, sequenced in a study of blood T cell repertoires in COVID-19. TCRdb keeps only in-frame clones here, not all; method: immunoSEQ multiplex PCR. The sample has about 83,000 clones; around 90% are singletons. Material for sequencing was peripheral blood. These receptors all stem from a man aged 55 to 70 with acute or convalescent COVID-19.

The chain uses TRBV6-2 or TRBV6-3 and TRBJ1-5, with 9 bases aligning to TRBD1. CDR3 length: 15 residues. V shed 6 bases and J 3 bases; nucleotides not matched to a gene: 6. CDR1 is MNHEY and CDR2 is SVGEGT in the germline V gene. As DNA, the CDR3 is TGTGCCAGCAGCCCGACAGGGGGTAACAATCAGCCCCAGCATTTT. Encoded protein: CASSPTGGNNQPQHF.

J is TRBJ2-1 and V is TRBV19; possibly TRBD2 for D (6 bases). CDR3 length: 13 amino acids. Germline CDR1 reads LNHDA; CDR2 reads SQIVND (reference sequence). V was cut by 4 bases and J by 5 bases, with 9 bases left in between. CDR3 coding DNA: TGTGCCAGTAGTACGGGGGTCGACAATGAGCAGTTCTTC. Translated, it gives CASSTGVDNEQFF.